Listed below are T cell receptor beta chains from one sample, sequenced in a study of blood T cell repertoires in COVID-19. Method: immunoSEQ multiplex PCR; TCRdb's copy keeps in-frame clones and lacks some. The data contain around 500,000 clones, approximately 88% of them singletons. The sequenced sample was PBMCs or T cells enriched from blood (not recorded which). The origin of the receptors is a woman in her thirties or forties who had recovered from COVID-19. Each CDR3 is given with its conserved first and last residue. A D gene is named only where the DNA matches it firmly. A clone size is listed for some rows: how often the clone was seen (once, few, many), or a class if it is expanded.

CASSRAQEYSNQPQHF	TGTGCCAGCAGTAGGGCACAGGAGTATAGCAATCAGCCCCAGCATTTT	.	TRBV28	TRBJ1-5	.
CASSWGPNTEAFF	TGTGCCAGCAGCTGGGGCCCGAACACTGAAGCTTTCTTT	.	TRBV5-6	TRBJ1-1	.
CASALQSDTQYF	TGTGCCAGCGCTTTACAAAGTGATACGCAGTATTTT	.	TRBV28	TRBJ2-3	.
CASRLQGGTDTQYF	TGCGCCAGCAGACTACAGGGGGGCACAGATACGCAGTATTTT	.	TRBV10-2	TRBJ2-3	TRBD1
CASSLDRNEQYF	TGCGCCAGCAGCTTGGACAGGAACGAGCAGTACTTC	.	TRBV5-1	TRBJ2-7	.
CASSPNGGTSGNTIYF	TGTGCCAGCTCACCAAATGGGGGGACCTCTGGAAACACCATATATTTT	once	TRBV18	TRBJ1-3	.
CASSRTGGGQPQHF	TGTGCCAGCAGCAGAACAGGGGGCGGTCAGCCCCAGCATTTT	.	TRBV7-8	TRBJ1-5	TRBD1
CASSEWVRRTSGNQPQHF	TGTGCCAGCAGTGAATGGGTCCGGAGGACGTCCGGCAATCAGCCCCAGCATTTT	.	TRBV6-1	TRBJ1-5	.
CASWGGLAGRNNEQFF	TGTGCCAGCTGGGGGGGACTAGCGGGCCGAAACAATGAGCAGTTCTTC	few	TRBV2	TRBJ2-1	TRBD2
CASSKDGYRRDRVCNQPQHF	TGTGCCAGCAGCAAAGACGGCTACCGCCGGGACAGGGTATGCAATCAGCCCCAGCATTTT	.	TRBV21-1	TRBJ1-5	.
CASSYDNPRGRVEAFF	TGTGCCAGCAGTTACGACAATCCCAGGGGGCGAGTGGAAGCTTTCTTT	.	TRBV6-5	TRBJ1-1	TRBD1
CATSENRGRDYGYTF	TGTGCCACCAGCGAAAACAGGGGGCGGGACTATGGCTACACCTTC	.	TRBV24-1	TRBJ1-2	TRBD1
CASSQDWRRSYNEQFF	TGCGCCAGCAGCCAAGACTGGCGGAGATCCTACAATGAGCAGTTCTTC	.	TRBV4-3	TRBJ2-1	.
CASSIARSGRASNEQFF	TGTGCCAGCAGCATAGCCCGAAGCGGGAGGGCGTCGAATGAGCAGTTCTTC	.	TRBV7-6	TRBJ2-1	TRBD2
CASSPTRTIETQYF	TGTGCCAGTAGCCCGACAAGGACTATAGAGACCCAGTACTTC	.	TRBV19	TRBJ2-5	.
CASSPMGGGGYGYTF	TGCGCCAGCAGCCCTATGGGGGGCGGGGGCTATGGCTACACCTTC	.	TRBV4-3	TRBJ1-2	.
CASSFFGLERMVPSTQYF	TGTGCCAGCAGCTTTTTCGGCCTAGAAAGAATGGTCCCGTCGACCCAGTACTTC	.	TRBV7-4	TRBJ2-5	.
CATSGGQDWNYGYTF	TGTGCCACCAGCGGAGGACAGGACTGGAACTATGGCTACACCTTC	.	TRBV15	TRBJ1-2	TRBD1
CASSVQGGPTQGLVLAFF	TGTGCCAGCAGTGTACAGGGGGGCCCCACCCAGGGTTTAGTATTAGCTTTCTTT	once	TRBV6-1	TRBJ1-1	TRBD1
CSALAGQNTGELFF	TGCAGCGCTCTAGCGGGACAGAACACCGGGGAGCTGTTTTTT	.	TRBV29-1	TRBJ2-2	TRBD2
CASSQPGQIYGYTF	TGCGCCAGCAGCCAGCCGGGACAGATCTATGGCTACACCTTC	.	TRBV4-1	TRBJ1-2	TRBD1
CASSRDSGIYGYTF	TGTGCCAGCAGCCGGGACAGTGGGATCTATGGCTACACCTTC	.	TRBV7-2	TRBJ1-2	TRBD1
CASSSLPGGSGNTIYF	TGTGCCAGCAGTTCCCTCCCAGGGGGCTCTGGAAACACCATATATTTT	.	TRBV6-5	TRBJ1-3	TRBD1
CASSGWTEYEKLFF	TGTGCCAGCAGTGGGTGGACAGAATATGAAAAACTGTTTTTT	.	TRBV25-1	TRBJ1-4	.
CASTMEGLGNTIYF	TGTGCCAGTACTATGGAGGGTTTGGGAAACACCATATATTTT	.	TRBV13	TRBJ1-3	.
CASSQDLSAETQYF	TGTGCCAGCAGCCAAGATCTTAGTGCTGAGACCCAGTACTTC	.	TRBV4-2	TRBJ2-5	.
CASSQVQLAGYNEQFF	TGCGCCAGCAGCCAAGTGCAACTAGCGGGTTACAATGAGCAGTTCTTC	.	TRBV4-3	TRBJ2-1	TRBD2
CASSIFIGQPLGYTF	TGTGCCAGTAGTATTTTTATCGGACAGCCCCTTGGCTACACCTTC	.	TRBV19	TRBJ1-2	.
CAISGPQVSYEQYF	TGTGCCATCAGTGGTCCACAGGTCTCCTACGAGCAGTACTTC	.	TRBV10-3	TRBJ2-7	.
CASSPPAGGDYGYTF	TGTGCCAGCAGCCCCCCGGCGGGGGGCGACTATGGCTACACCTTC	.	TRBV28	TRBJ1-2	.
CASTPSGVSYNEQFF	TGTGCCAGTACCCCCTCGGGGGTCTCCTACAATGAGCAGTTCTTC	.	TRBV19	TRBJ2-1	.
CASSKTSGGGLREQFF	TGTGCCAGCAGCAAAACTAGCGGAGGGGGGTTGAGGGAGCAGTTCTTC	.	TRBV7-9	TRBJ2-1	TRBD2
CSVAGTGNWQFF	TGCAGCGTTGCCGGGACAGGCAATTGGCAGTTCTTC	.	TRBV29-1	TRBJ2-1	TRBD1
CASRRGITTEAFF	TGTGCCAGCCGACGGGGAATTACCACTGAAGCTTTCTTT	.	TRBV28	TRBJ1-1	.
CASSDRGTIYF	TGTGCCAGCAGCGACAGGGGCACCATATATTTT	few	TRBV7-9	TRBJ1-3	TRBD1
CASSLTGIETQYF	TGTGCCAGCAGCTTAACAGGGATCGAGACCCAGTACTTC	.	TRBV7-8	TRBJ2-5	.
CASSPEGRVLVETQYF	TGTGCCAGCAGCCCCGAGGGGAGGGTACTTGTGGAGACCCAGTACTTC	.	TRBV9	TRBJ2-5	TRBD2
CSVEGRDRDGYEQYF	TGCAGCGTTGAAGGCCGGGACAGGGACGGCTACGAGCAGTACTTC	.	TRBV29-1	TRBJ2-7	TRBD1
CASSHHSGGELLAKNIQYF	TGTGCCAGCAGCCACCATAGCGGGGGGGAGCTCCTAGCCAAAAACATTCAGTACTTC	.	TRBV7-2	TRBJ2-4	TRBD2
CASSAQQVWTEAFF	TGTGCCAGCTCAGCACAACAGGTTTGGACTGAAGCTTTCTTT	.	TRBV18	TRBJ1-1	.
CASSHATKLNTGELFF	TGCGCCAGCAGCCATGCTACTAAACTAAACACCGGGGAGCTGTTTTTT	once	TRBV4-1	TRBJ2-2	.
CASSPLPLDSYTLYEQYF	TGTGCCAGTAGTCCCCTACCCCTGGACTCATATACACTCTACGAGCAGTACTTC	.	TRBV19	TRBJ2-7	.
CASGPSRDRVGETQYF	TGTGCTAGTGGTCCATCCAGGGACAGGGTTGGAGAGACCCAGTACTTC	.	TRBV12-5	TRBJ2-5	TRBD1
CSSAMADSNYGYTF	TGCAGCTCTGCCATGGCAGACAGCAACTATGGCTACACCTTC	.	TRBV29-1	TRBJ1-2	.
CASSVVLGNTGELFF	TGTGCCAGCAGTGTGGTCCTCGGGAACACCGGGGAGCTGTTTTTT	.	TRBV2	TRBJ2-2	.
CASSLGTGHWEQYF	TGTGCCAGCAGCCTCGGGACAGGGCATTGGGAGCAGTACTTC	.	TRBV7-9	TRBJ2-7	TRBD1
CASSTEETQYF	TGTGCCAGCAGTACGGAAGAGACCCAGTACTTC	few	TRBV12-3/TRBV12-4	TRBJ2-5	.
CAIRSGLAGVETQYF	TGTGCCATCCGGTCCGGACTAGCGGGAGTGGAGACCCAGTACTTC	.	TRBV7-2	TRBJ2-5	TRBD2
CASSYGDRGANYGYTF	TGTGCCAGCAGTTACGGCGACAGGGGTGCTAACTATGGCTACACCTTC	.	TRBV6-2/TRBV6-3	TRBJ1-2	TRBD1
CASSVAGGQGYEQFF	TGTGCCAGCAGCGTAGCTGGGGGACAGGGCTATGAGCAGTTCTTC	.	TRBV9	TRBJ2-1	TRBD1
CASSYRGQANTEAFF	TGTGCCAGCAGTTACAGGGGACAGGCGAACACTGAAGCTTTCTTT	.	TRBV6-2/TRBV6-3	TRBJ1-1	TRBD1
CSASWVQGTETQYF	TGCAGTGCTAGTTGGGTTCAGGGGACAGAGACCCAGTACTTC	.	TRBV20-1	TRBJ2-5	.
CASSVSGPSSYNEQFF	TGTGCCAGCAGCGTCTCAGGGCCCAGCTCCTACAATGAGCAGTTCTTC	.	TRBV9	TRBJ2-1	.
CASSLARVSNTGELFF	TGCGCCAGCAGCTTGGCGCGGGTGTCGAACACCGGGGAGCTGTTTTTT	.	TRBV5-1	TRBJ2-2	.
CASSVLMNTEAFF	TGTGCCAGCAGTGTGTTAATGAACACTGAAGCTTTCTTT	.	TRBV6-4	TRBJ1-1	.
CASSYLDSSYEQYF	TGTGCCAGCAGTTACCTAGACAGTTCCTACGAGCAGTACTTC	.	TRBV6-2/TRBV6-3	TRBJ2-7	.
CASSPGTGANYGYTF	TGTGCCAGCTCACCAGGGACAGGAGCTAACTATGGCTACACCTTC	.	TRBV18	TRBJ1-2	TRBD1
CAKASGSSNQPQHF	TGTGCCAAGGCGAGCGGAAGTAGCAATCAGCCCCAGCATTTT	.	TRBV27	TRBJ1-5	.
CASRPPGQGKETQYF	TGTGCCAGCAGACCCCCGGGACAGGGGAAAGAGACCCAGTACTTC	.	TRBV28	TRBJ2-5	TRBD1
CAISESSYEQYF	TGTGCCATCAGTGAGTCGAGCTACGAGCAGTACTTC	.	TRBV10-3	TRBJ2-7	.